The source of this TCR beta chain is a study of cytomegalovirus exposure and HLA in healthy donors. The PCR was carried out with 60 Vbeta primers and 13 Jbeta primers. Data came from immunoSEQ multiplex PCR; TCRdb stores just in-frame clones and leaves some out. The listing contains about 160,000 clones. On this clone: Its antigen is as yet unknown.

Study-wide points: Later work found most CMV-associated TCR beta chains apparently HLA-restricted. Of the V segments, some could not be distinguished, including TRBV6-2 and TRBV6-3, and were excluded.

Germline CDR1 reads KGHSH; CDR2 reads LQKENI. With 2 bases removed from V and 7 bases from J, the gap between germline ends came to 11 bases. The CDR3 has 13 amino acids. The sequence derives from a woman aged 55-69 years in good health and CMV-seronegative. The V call is TRBV18, the J call TRBJ2-5; no clear D gene. Sequencing used PBMCs. This CDR3 reads CASSPKEMVTQYF. The CDR3 nucleotides are TGTGCCAGCTCACCAAAGGAGATGGTGACCCAGTACTTC.